One sample yielded the 27 T cell receptor beta chains listed below, sequenced in a study of T cell repertoires in cytomegalovirus infection. No antigens are known for them. TCRdb independently ran MiXCR on the reads; one entry per CDR3 protein. The sample lists about 830,000 distinct CDR3 sequences; 32% were seen once. Sequences were derived from cultured CD8+ T cells from PBMCs, sampled from culture after CMV antigen stimulation. The receptors shown here come from a human donor in good health (CMV status not recorded). Some clones in this sample may be carry-over from other donors' samples.

This clonotype has a handful of counts. The chain carries TRBV6-5 and TRBJ1-2; D gene unclear. Trimming removed 0 bases from V and 3 bases from J, with 14 bases in between. In germline, CDR1 is MNHEY, CDR2 SVGAGI. There are 16 residues in the CDR3. The CDR3 region is CASSYSNAPPDYGYTF. The CDR3 bases are TGTGCCAGCAGTTACTCGAATGCACCCCCAGACTATGGCTACACCTTC.

The chain recombines TRBV7-9 with TRBJ2-7; D is ambiguous. V gave up 5 bases and J gave up 4 bases, with 9 bases separating them. The CDR3 is 12 residues long. From germline, CDR1 is SEHNR and CDR2 FQNEAQ (reference sequence). The CDR3 DNA follows: TGTGCCAGCAGCAACCCCGCTTACGAGCAGTACTTC. Its protein product is CASSNPAYEQYF.

The chain has TRBV7-9 and TRBJ2-1; 8 nucleotides match TRBD2. Germline values: CDR1 SEHNR, CDR2 FQNEAQ (reference sequence). The CDR3 consists of 14 residues. Trimming removed 7 bases from V and 6 bases from J; junction bases left unmatched: 8. CDR3 nucleotides: TGTGCCAGCACCTTCGTTGGACTAGCCAATGAGCAGTTCTTC. Translation gives CASTFVGLANEQFF.

The sample holds many counts of this clonotype. The chain uses TRBV7-9 and TRBJ2-5, with D maybe TRBD1 (6 bases). The germline gives CDR1 SEHNR, CDR2 FQNEAQ (reference sequence). There are 16 residues in the CDR3. V gave up 4 bases and J gave up 7 bases, with 22 bases separating them. CDR3 amino acids: CASSSRDIGPNGTQYF. CDR3 in DNA: TGTGCCAGCAGCTCCCGGGACATCGGCCCCAATGGGACCCAGTACTTC.

In its sample, this clonotype was seen many times. The chain couples TRBV7-9 to TRBJ2-7; TRBD1 aligns across 7 bases. Per the germline V gene, CDR1 is SEHNR and CDR2 is FQNEAQ (reference sequence). Trimming took 2 bases from V and 2 from J; bases not matched to a gene: 6. This CDR3 has 15 residues. The CDR3 DNA reads TGTGCCAGCAGCTTAAGGGCAGGGGGACCCTACGAGCAGTACGTC. It is translated as CASSLRAGGPYEQYV.

The V gene is TRBV7-4, the J gene TRBJ2-1, with D tentatively TRBD2 (7 bases). Germline values: CDR1 SGHVT, CDR2 SQSDAQ. CDR3 length: 13 residues. Trimming cost V 8 bases and J 7 bases, with 15 bases left between them. The CDR3 nucleotides read TGTGCCAGCGTCCTGCGGGGGCAAAATGAGCAGTTCTTC. Translating gives CASVLRGQNEQFF.

The chain links TRBV27 to TRBJ1-2, with 9 bases fitting TRBD1. The CDR3 length is 13 residues. Germline values: CDR1 MNHEY, CDR2 SMNVEV (reference sequence). With 6 bases clipped from V and 6 bases from J, the junction kept 5 bases outside the gene matches. In DNA, the CDR3 is TGTGCCAGCAGCCGGCGGACAGGGGATGGCTACACCTTC. It yields the protein CASSRRTGDGYTF.

About this clonotype itself: This may stem from a read error, because a much larger clone lies one nucleotide away. This sequence joins TRBV7-2 and TRBJ1-5; D remains ambiguous. Germline assignment: CDR1 SGHTA and CDR2 FQGNSA. Trimming took off 5 bases at V and 3 bases at J, with 14 bases between the two ends. This CDR3 has 15 amino acids. CDR3 sequence reads: CASSQVLGDNQPQHF. In DNA, the CDR3 is TGTGCCAGCAGCCAGGTATTAGGTGACAATCAGCCCCAGCATTTT.

The J gene is TRBJ2-1, the V gene TRBV6-6, with D tentatively TRBD1 or TRBD2 (5 bases each). The CDR3 totals 16 residues. V gave up 11 bases and J gave up 5 bases, with 25 bases separating them. Germline loops: CDR1 MNHNY, CDR2 SVGAGI (reference sequence). In DNA form, the CDR3 reads TGTGCCGCCCTCGGGGAAGGGGATAACCATGACAATGAGCAGTTCTTC. It is translated as CAALGEGDNHDNEQFF.

The chain has TRBV11-1 and TRBJ2-7, with D perhaps TRBD1 or TRBD2 (5 bases each). Looked up from germline, CDR1 is SGHAT and CDR2 is FQDESV (reference sequence). Trimming took off 3 bases at V and 3 bases at J, with 15 bases between the two ends. The CDR3 runs to 15 residues. CDR3 region: CASSLAGAPFYEQYV. CDR3 sequence (DNA): TGTGCCAGCAGCTTGGCCGGGGCCCCATTCTACGAGCAGTACGTC.

The V gene is TRBV18, the J gene TRBJ1-1, with D possibly being TRBD1 (6 bases). CDR3 size: 12 residues. The germline V gene has CDR1 KGHSH and CDR2 LQKENI. Trimming cost V 10 bases and J 8 bases, with 17 bases left between them. The DNA of the CDR3 is TGTGCCACGGAGGGGGACTTAAGAGAAGCTTTCTTT. Translated, it gives CATEGDLREAFF.

This clonotype counts as medium-sized (0.01 to 0.1%). This sequence joins TRBV7-2 and TRBJ2-5; 15 bases align to TRBD2. Trimming at V came to 5 bases and at J to 5 bases, leaving 12 bases not matched to a gene. CDR1 and CDR2 (germline): SGHTA, FQGNSA. This CDR3 spans 18 amino acids. CDR3 in amino acids: CASSASGLAGGPGETQYF. The CDR3 DNA reads as TGTGCCAGCAGCGCCAGCGGACTAGCGGGGGGGCCAGGGGAGACCCAGTACTTC.

This clonotype occurred many times. This chain uses TRBV7-6 with TRBJ2-1; 7 nucleotides match TRBD1. Trimming took 2 bases from V and 7 from J; bases not matched to a gene: 5. The CDR3 totals 14 residues. Germline assignment: CDR1 SGHVS and CDR2 FNYEAQ. The CDR3 nucleotides are TGTGCCAGCAGCTTATGGGACAGTGGAAATGAGCAGTTCTTC. Translating it yields CASSLWDSGNEQFF.

This clonotype was seen more than once but under ten times. V gene TRBV4-1 combines with J gene TRBJ1-1; weak D call: TRBD1 (6 bases). Per germline, CDR1 MGHRA and CDR2 YSYEKL. CDR3 length: 19 residues. The V and J ends lost 0 bases and 4 bases respectively, with 24 bases between them. The CDR3 here is CASSQDVGFRGGSSTEAFF. The CDR3 coding sequence is TGCGCCAGCAGCCAAGACGTTGGCTTTAGAGGGGGATCCAGCACTGAAGCTTTCTTT.

The chain recombines TRBV12-3 or TRBV12-4 with TRBJ1-2; maybe TRBD1 (5 bases). This CDR3 spans 14 amino acids. V lost 3 bases and J 4 bases, leaving 12 bases between the germline ends. CDR3 DNA sequence: TGTGCCAGCAGTTTGAGCGGGGGGACCTATGGCTACACCTTC. Protein product: CASSLSGGTYGYTF.

V is TRBV7-3 and J is TRBJ1-1; no definite D call. The CDR3 is 15 amino acids. Trimming removed 0 bases at V and 1 base at J, with 9 bases between. From germline, CDR1 is SGHTA and CDR2 FQGTGA. CDR3: CASSLTHRWNTEAFF. CDR3 nucleotide sequence: TGTGCCAGCAGCTTAACGCATCGCTGGAACACTGAAGCTTTCTTT.

Turning to this clonotype: Possible read error: a much larger clone is one base away. The chain joins TRBV7-8 to TRBJ1-5; perhaps TRBD1 as D (6 bases). The CDR3 runs to 14 residues. The germline V and J ends were trimmed by 9 bases and 0 bases, with 12 bases remaining between them. Germline loops: CDR1 SGHVS, CDR2 FQNEAQ. The CDR3 protein is CARTPGASNQPQHF. CDR3 nucleotides: TGTGCCAGAACCCCGGGGGCTAGCAATCAGCCCCAGCATTTT.

V is TRBV12-3 or TRBV12-4 and J is TRBJ1-1; D might be TRBD1 (5 bases). Trimming stripped 0 bases from V and 8 bases from J, with 10 bases between. CDR3 length equals 13 residues. CDR3 sequence (DNA): TGTGCCAGCAGTTTAGCTGGGGGGGGGGAAGCTTTCTTT. Protein sequence: CASSLAGGGEAFF.

This clonotype was seen only a few times. The chain is built from TRBV6-1 and TRBJ1-4; no reliable D call. The CDR3 runs to 15 residues. Germline-derived CDR1 and CDR2 are MNHNS and SASEGT. The germline V and J ends were trimmed by 1 base and 2 bases, with 8 bases remaining between them. The CDR3 bases are TGTGCCAGCAGTGAAGTGAGACGGACTAATGAAAAACTGTTTTTT. Translating gives CASSEVRRTNEKLFF.

The gene calls are TRBV24-1 and TRBJ1-6; possibly TRBD1 for D (5 bases). Germline V gives CDR1 KGHDR, CDR2 SFDVKD. The CDR3 extends over 17 amino acids. V was shortened by 3 bases and J by 7 bases, with 18 bases between the two germline ends. The CDR3 here is CATSDTNRDGTNSPLHF. The DNA of the CDR3 is TGTGCCACCAGTGATACAAACCGGGACGGGACGAATTCACCCCTCCACTTT.

J is TRBJ2-2 and V is TRBV6-2 or TRBV6-3, with no clear D. This CDR3 comprises 11 residues. CDR1 MNHEY and CDR2 SVGEGT come from the germline V gene. Trimming removed 2 bases at V and 9 bases at J, with 4 bases between. The DNA of the CDR3 is TGTGCCAGCAGTTACGGACGGGAGCTGTTTTTT. It yields the protein CASSYGRELFF.

This clonotype was counted between two and nine times. This sequence joins TRBV24-1 and TRBJ2-7; the D is unclear. Per germline, CDR1 KGHDR and CDR2 SFDVKD. The CDR3 extends over 11 amino acids. The V end was cut by 3 bases, the J end by 12 bases, with 11 bases between. The CDR3 here is CATSDVGRMYF. For the CDR3, the DNA is TGTGCCACCAGTGATGTGGGAAGGATGTACTTC.

The chain employs TRBV6-2 or TRBV6-3 and TRBJ2-7, with D tentatively TRBD1 (5 bases). Germline-derived CDR1 and CDR2 are MNHEY and SVGEGT. This CDR3 has 16 residues. V was pared by 4 bases and J by 1 base, with 17 bases between. CDR3 region: CASSSETVGVSYEQYV. For the CDR3, the DNA is TGTGCCAGCAGTTCGGAGACAGTAGGAGTATCCTACGAGCAGTACGTC.

V gene TRBV2 combines with J gene TRBJ2-1, with TRBD2 as a possible D gene (7 bases). The CDR3 runs 16 residues. With 2 bases removed from V and 1 base from J, the gap between germline ends came to 12 bases. Per the germline V gene, CDR1 is SNHLY and CDR2 is FYNNEI. The CDR3 DNA sequence: TGTGCCAGCAGTGAATTGGGGGGGCGGTCCTACAATGAGCAGTTCTTC. Its translation: CASSELGGRSYNEQFF.

This clonotype was seen at least ten times. This rearrangement joins TRBV9 to TRBJ1-1; tentative D call: TRBD1 (5 bases). This CDR3 contains 15 residues. V lost 2 bases and J lost 3, with 14 bases in between. Germline CDR1 and CDR2: SGDLS and YYNGEE. CDR3 nucleotides: TGTGCCAGCAGCGTTGGGGGATCGGGGTACACTGAAGCTTTCTTT. Protein product: CASSVGGSGYTEAFF.

This clonotype was counted a single time. This chain joins TRBV3-1 and TRBJ2-6, with D perhaps TRBD2 (5 bases). Germline-derived CDR1 and CDR2 are LGHDT and YNNKEL (reference sequence). V lost 3 bases to trimming and J lost 4 bases, with 10 bases between them. The CDR3 contains 15 residues. CDR3 DNA sequence: TGTGCCAGCAGCCACGAGCTAGCCGGGGCCAACGTCCTGACTTTC. It yields the protein CASSHELAGANVLTF.

This clonotype has ten or more counts. The chain combines TRBV7-8 with TRBJ2-7, with D uncertain. Germline V gene data show CDR1 as SGHVS and CDR2 as FQNEAQ. This CDR3 is built from 13 residues. V was trimmed by 3 bases and J by 5 bases, leaving 11 bases between them. CDR3 DNA sequence: TGTGCCAGCAGCTTCGAACTATTCGACGAGCAGTACGTC. It encodes CASSFELFDEQYV.